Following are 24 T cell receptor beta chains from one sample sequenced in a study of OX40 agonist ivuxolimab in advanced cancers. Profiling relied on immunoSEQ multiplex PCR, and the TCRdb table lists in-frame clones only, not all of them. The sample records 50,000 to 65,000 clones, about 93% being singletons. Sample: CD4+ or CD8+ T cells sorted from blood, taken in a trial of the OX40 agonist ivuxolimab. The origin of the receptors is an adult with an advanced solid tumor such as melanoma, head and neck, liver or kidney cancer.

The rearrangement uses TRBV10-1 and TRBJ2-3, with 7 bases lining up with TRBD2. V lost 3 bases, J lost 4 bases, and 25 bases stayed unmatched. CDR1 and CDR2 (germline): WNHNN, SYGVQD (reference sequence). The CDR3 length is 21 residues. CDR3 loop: CASSDGGLAGAPGGAADTQYF. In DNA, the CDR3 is TGCGCCAGCAGTGATGGTGGTTTGGCGGGAGCCCCAGGCGGCGCGGCAGATACGCAGTATTTT.

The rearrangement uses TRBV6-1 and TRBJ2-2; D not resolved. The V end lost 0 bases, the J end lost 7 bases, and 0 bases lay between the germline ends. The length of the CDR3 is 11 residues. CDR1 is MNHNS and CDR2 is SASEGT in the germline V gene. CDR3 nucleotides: TGTGCCAGCAGTGAAGCCGGGGAGCTGTTTTTT. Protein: CASSEAGELFF.

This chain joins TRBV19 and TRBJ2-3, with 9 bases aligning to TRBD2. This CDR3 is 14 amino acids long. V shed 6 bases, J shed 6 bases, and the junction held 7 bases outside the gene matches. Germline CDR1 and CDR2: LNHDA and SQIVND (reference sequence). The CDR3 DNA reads TGTGCCAGTAGATGGGGTACTAGCGGGGATACGCAGTATTTT. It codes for CASRWGTSGDTQYF.

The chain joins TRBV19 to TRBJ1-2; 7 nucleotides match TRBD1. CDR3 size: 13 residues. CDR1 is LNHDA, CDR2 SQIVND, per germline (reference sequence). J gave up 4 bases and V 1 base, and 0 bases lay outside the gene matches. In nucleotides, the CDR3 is TGTGCCAGTAGTATAGGACAGGGCTATGGCTACACCTTC. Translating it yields CASSIGQGYGYTF. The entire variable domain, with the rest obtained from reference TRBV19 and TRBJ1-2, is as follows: DGGITQSPKYLFRKEGQNVTLSCEQNLNHDAMYWYRQDPGQGLRLIYYSQIVNDFQKGDIAEGYSVSREKKESFPLTVTSAQKNPTAFYLCASSIGQGYGYTFGSGTRLTVV.

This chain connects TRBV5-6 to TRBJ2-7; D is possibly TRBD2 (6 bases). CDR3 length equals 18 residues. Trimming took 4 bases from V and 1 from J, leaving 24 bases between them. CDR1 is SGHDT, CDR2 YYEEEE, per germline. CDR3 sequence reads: CASSPPRRGATWSYEQYF. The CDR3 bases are TGTGCCAGCAGCCCGCCGAGGAGGGGTGCGACTTGGTCCTACGAGCAGTACTTC.

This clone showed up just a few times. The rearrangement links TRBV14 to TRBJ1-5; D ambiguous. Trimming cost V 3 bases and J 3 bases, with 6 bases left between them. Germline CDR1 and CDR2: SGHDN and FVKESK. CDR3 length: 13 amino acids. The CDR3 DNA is TGTGCCAGCAGCCACGGATTCAATCAGCCCCAGCATTTT. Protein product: CASSHGFNQPQHF.

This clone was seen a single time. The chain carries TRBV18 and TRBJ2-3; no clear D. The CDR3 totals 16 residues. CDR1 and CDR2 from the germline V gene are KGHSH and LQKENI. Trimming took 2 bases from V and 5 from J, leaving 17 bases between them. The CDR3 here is CASSPGVSTREDTQYF. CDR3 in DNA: TGTGCCAGCTCACCAGGGGTATCCACCCGCGAAGATACGCAGTATTTT.

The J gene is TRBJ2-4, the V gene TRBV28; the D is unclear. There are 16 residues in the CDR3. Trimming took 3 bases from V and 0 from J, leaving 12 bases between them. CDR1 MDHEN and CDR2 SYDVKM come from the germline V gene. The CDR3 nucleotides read TGTGCCAGCAGTTTTTCTAGTTCATTAGCCAAAAACATTCAGTACTTC. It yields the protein CASSFSSSLAKNIQYF.

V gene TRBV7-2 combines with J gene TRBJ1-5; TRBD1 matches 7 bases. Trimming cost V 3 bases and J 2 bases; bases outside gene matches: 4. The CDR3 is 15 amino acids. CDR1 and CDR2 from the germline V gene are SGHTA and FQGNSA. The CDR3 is CASSFRGAGNQPQHF. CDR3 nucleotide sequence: TGTGCCAGCAGCTTCAGGGGGGCGGGCAATCAGCCCCAGCATTTT.

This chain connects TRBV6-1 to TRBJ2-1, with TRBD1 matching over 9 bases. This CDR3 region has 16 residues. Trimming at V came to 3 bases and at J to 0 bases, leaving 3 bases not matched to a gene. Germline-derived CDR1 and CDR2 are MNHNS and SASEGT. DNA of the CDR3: TGTGCCAGCAGTGACCCGGGACAGGGCTCCTACAATGAGCAGTTCTTC. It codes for CASSDPGQGSYNEQFF.

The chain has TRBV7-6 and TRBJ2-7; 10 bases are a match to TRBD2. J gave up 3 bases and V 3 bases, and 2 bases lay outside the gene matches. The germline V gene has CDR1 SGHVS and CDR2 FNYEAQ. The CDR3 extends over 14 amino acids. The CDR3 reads CASSLGLANYEQYF. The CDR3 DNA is TGTGCCAGCAGCTTGGGACTAGCGAACTACGAGCAGTACTTC.

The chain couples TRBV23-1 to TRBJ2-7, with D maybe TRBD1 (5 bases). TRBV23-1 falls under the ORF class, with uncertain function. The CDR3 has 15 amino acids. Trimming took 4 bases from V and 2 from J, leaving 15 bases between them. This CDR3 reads CASSRSDRQTYEQYF. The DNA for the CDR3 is TGCGCCAGCAGTCGTTCTGACAGACAGACCTACGAGCAGTACTTC.

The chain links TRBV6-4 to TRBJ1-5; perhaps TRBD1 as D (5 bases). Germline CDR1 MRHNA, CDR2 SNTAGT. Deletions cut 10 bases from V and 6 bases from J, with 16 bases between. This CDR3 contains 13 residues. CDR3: CATIPPRGQPQHF. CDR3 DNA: TGTGCCACCATCCCTCCAAGGGGTCAGCCCCAGCATTTT.

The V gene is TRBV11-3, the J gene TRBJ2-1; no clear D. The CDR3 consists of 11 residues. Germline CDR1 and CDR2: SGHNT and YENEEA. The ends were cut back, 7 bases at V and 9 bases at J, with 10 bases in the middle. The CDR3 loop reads CASTQWGEQFF. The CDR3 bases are TGTGCCAGCACCCAATGGGGTGAGCAGTTCTTC.

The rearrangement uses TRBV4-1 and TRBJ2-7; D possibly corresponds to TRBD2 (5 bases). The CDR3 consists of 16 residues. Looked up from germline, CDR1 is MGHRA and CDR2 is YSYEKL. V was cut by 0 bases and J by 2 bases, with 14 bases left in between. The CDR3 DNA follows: TGCGCCAGCAGCCAAGACGCAAAAGAGGGTACCTACGAGCAGTACTTC. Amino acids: CASSQDAKEGTYEQYF.

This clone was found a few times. Written as DNA, the CDR3 is TGTGCCAGCAGCGTCAACCGGGACAGGGGGCGTCCTGAGCAGTTCTTC. It translates to CASSVNRDRGRPEQFF. This rearrangement joins TRBV9 to TRBJ2-1; TRBD1 matches 12 bases. This CDR3 region has 16 residues. CDR1 is SGDLS, CDR2 YYNGEE, per germline. V lost 2 bases to trimming and J lost 9 bases; unmatched junction nucleotides: 9.

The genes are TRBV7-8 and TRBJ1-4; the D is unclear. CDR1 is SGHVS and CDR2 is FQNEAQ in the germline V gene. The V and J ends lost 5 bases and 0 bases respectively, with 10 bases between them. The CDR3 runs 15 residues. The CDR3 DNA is TGTGCCAGCAGCGCATCATATTCAACTAATGAAAAACTGTTTTTT. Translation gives CASSASYSTNEKLFF. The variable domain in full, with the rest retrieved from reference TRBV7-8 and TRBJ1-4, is GAGVSQSPRYKVAKRGQDVALRCDPISGHVSLFWYQQALGQGPEFLTYFQNEAQLDKSGLPSDRFFAERPEGSVSTLKIQRTQQEDSAVYLCASSASYSTNEKLFFGSGTQLSVL.

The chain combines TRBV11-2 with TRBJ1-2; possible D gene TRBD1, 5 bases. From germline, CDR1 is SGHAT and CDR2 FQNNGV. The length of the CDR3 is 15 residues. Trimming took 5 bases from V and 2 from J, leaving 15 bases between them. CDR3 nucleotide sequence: TGTGCCAGCAGCCTCCAGGGTGGATCAAACTATGGCTACACCTTC. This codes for CASSLQGGSNYGYTF.

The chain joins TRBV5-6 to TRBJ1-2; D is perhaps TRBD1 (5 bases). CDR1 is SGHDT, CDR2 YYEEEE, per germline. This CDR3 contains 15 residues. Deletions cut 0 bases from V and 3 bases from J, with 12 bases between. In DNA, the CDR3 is TGTGCCAGCAGCTTGGAAGAGGGGCGGGACTATGGCTACACCTTC. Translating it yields CASSLEEGRDYGYTF. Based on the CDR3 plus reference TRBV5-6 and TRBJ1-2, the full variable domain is DAGVTQSPTHLIKTRGQQVTLRCSPKSGHDTVSWYQQALGQGPQFIFQYYEEEERQRGNFPDRFSGHQFPNYSSELNVNALLLGDSALYLCASSLEEGRDYGYTFGSGTRLTVV.

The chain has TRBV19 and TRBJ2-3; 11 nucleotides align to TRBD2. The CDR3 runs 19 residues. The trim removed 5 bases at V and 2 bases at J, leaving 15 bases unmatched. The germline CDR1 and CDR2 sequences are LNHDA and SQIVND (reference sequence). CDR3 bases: TGTGCCAGTAGTGTACTAGCGGGGGAAATCTGGGACCACACAGATACGCAGTATTTT. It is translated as CASSVLAGEIWDHTDTQYF.

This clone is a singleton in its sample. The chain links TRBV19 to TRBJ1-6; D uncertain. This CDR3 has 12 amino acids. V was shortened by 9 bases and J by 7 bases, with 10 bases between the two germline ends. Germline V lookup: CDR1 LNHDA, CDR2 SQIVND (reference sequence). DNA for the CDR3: TGTGCCAGCCTGGCGGCGAATTCACCCCTCCACTTT. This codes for CASLAANSPLHF.

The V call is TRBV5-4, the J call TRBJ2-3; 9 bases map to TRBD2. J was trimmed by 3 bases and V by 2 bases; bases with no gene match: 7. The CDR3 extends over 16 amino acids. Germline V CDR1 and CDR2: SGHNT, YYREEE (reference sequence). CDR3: CASSFGPLAGTDTQYF. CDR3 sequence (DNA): TGTGCCAGCAGCTTCGGCCCCCTAGCGGGAACAGATACGCAGTATTTT.

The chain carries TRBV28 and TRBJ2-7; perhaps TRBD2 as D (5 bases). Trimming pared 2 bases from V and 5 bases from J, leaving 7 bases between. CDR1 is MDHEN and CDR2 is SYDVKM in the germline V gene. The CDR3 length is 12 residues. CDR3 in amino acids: CASSLTGNEQYF. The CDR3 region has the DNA TGTGCCAGCAGTTTAACGGGGAACGAGCAGTACTTC.

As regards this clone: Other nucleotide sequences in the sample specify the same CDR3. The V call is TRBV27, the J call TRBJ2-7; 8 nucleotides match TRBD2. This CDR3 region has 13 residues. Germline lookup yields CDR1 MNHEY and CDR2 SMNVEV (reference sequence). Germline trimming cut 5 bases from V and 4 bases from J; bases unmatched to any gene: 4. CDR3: CASSLGTRYEQYF. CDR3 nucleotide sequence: TGTGCCAGCAGTCTCGGGACTAGATACGAGCAGTACTTC.